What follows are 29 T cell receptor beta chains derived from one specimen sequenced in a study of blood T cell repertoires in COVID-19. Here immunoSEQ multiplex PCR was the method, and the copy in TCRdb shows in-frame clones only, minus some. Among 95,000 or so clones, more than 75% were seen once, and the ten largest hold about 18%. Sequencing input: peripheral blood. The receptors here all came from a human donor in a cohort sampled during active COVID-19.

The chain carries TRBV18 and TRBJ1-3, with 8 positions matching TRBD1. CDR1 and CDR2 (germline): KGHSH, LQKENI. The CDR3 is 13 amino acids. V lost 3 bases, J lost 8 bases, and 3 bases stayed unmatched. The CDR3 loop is CASSPGQAHTIYF. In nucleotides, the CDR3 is TGTGCCAGCTCACCGGGACAGGCACACACCATATATTTT.

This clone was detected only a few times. As DNA, the CDR3 is TGTGCCAGCAGTTTAAGGCAGGGGGTCGGATTCTACAATGAGCAGTTCTTC. It is translated as CASSLRQGVGFYNEQFF. V is TRBV28 and J is TRBJ2-1; 7 bases agree with TRBD1. V shed 2 bases, J shed 3 bases, and the junction held 10 bases outside the gene matches. From germline, CDR1 is MDHEN and CDR2 SYDVKM. The CDR3 totals 17 residues. The full variable domain, completed using reference TRBV28 and TRBJ2-1, is DVKVTQSSRYLVKRTGEKVFLECVQDMDHENMFWYRQDPGLGLRLIYFSYDVKMKEKGDIPEGYSVSREKKERFSLILESASTNQTSMYLCASSLRQGVGFYNEQFFGPGTRLTVL.

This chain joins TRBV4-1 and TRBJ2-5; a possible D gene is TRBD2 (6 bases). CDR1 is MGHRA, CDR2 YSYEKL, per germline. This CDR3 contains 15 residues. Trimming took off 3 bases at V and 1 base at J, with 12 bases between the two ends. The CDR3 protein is CASSHHGTFQETQYF. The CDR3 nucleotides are TGCGCCAGCAGCCATCACGGGACTTTCCAAGAGACCCAGTACTTC.

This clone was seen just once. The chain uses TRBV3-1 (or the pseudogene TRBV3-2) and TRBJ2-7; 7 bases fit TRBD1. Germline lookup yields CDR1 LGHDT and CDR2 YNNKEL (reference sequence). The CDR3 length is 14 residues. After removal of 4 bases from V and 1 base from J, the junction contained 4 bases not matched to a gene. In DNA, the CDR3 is TGTGCCAGCAGCCTTCGGGACAGATCCTACGAGCAGTACTTC. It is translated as CASSLRDRSYEQYF.

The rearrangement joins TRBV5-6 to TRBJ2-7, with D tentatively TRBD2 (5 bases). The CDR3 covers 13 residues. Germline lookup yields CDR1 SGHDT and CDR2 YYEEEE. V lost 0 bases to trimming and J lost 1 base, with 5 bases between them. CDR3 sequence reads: CASSLAGSYEQYF. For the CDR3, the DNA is TGTGCCAGCAGCTTGGCGGGGTCCTACGAGCAGTACTTC.

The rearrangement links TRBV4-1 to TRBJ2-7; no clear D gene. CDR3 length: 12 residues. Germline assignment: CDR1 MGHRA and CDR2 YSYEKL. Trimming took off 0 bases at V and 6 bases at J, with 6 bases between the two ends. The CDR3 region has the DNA TGCGCCAGCAGCCAAGACTATATCGAGCAGTACTTC. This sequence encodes CASSQDYIEQYF.

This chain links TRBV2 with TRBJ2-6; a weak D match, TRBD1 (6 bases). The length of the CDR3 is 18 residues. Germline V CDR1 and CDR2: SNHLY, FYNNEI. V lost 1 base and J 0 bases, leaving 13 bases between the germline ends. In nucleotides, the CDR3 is TGTGCCAGCAGTGAAGGGCAAGGGACACGCTCTGGGGCCAACGTCCTGACTTTC. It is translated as CASSEGQGTRSGANVLTF.

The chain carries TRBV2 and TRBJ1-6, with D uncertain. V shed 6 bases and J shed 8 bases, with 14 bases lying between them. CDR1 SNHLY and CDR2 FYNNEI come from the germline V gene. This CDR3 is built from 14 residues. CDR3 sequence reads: CASRIGRRDSPLHF. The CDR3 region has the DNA TGTGCCAGCAGAATCGGAAGGAGGGATTCACCCCTCCACTTT.

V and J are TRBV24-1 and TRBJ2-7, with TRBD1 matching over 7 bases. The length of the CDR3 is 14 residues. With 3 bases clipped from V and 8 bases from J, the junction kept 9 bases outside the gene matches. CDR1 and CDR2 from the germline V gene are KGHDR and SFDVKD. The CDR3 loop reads CATSDRTGQGQQYF. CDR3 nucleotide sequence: TGTGCCACCAGTGATCGGACAGGCCAAGGCCAGCAGTACTTC.

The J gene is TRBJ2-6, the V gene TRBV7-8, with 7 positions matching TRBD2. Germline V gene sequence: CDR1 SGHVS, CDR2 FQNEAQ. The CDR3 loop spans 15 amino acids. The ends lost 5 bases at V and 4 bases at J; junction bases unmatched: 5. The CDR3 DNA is TGTGCCAGCAGCCTGGGGGGGATCGGGGCCAACGTCCTGACTTTC. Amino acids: CASSLGGIGANVLTF.

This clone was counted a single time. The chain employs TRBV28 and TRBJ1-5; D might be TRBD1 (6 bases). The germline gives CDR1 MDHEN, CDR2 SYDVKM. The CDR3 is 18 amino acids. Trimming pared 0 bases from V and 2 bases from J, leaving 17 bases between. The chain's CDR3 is CASSLWGQLTGGNQPQHF. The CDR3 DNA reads TGTGCCAGCAGTTTATGGGGACAATTAACCGGTGGCAATCAGCCCCAGCATTTT.

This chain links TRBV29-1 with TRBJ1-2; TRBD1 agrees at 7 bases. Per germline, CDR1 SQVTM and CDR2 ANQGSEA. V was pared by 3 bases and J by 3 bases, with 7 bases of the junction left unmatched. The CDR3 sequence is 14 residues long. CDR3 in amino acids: CSVDPTGTDYGYTF. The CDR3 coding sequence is TGCAGCGTTGATCCCACCGGGACAGACTATGGCTACACCTTC.

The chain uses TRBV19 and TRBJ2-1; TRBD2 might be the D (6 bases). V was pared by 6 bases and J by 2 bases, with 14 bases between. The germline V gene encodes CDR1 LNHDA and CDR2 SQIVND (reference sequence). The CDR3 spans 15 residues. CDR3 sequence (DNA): TGTGCCAGTAGGGCCGGGACTGATACCTACAATGAGCAGTTCTTC. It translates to CASRAGTDTYNEQFF.

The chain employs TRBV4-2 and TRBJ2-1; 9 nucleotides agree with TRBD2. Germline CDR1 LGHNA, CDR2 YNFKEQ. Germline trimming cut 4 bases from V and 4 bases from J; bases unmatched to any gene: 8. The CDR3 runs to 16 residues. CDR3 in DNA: TGTGCCAGCAGCCTGACCTCTAGCGGGAATTACAATGAGCAGTTCTTC. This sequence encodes CASSLTSSGNYNEQFF.

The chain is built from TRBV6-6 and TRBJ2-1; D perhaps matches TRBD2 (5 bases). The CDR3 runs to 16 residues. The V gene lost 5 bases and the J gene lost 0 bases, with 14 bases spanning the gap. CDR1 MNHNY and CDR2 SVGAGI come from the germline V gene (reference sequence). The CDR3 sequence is CASSRPQRRSYNEQFF. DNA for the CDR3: TGTGCCAGCAGTCGCCCCCAGCGGCGCTCCTACAATGAGCAGTTCTTC.

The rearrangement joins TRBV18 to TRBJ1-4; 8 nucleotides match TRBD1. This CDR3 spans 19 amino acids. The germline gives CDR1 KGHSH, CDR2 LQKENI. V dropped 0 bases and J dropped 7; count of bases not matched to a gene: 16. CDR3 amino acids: CASSPPGTGVRGNREKLFF. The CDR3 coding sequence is TGTGCCAGCTCACCACCGGGGACAGGTGTACGGGGAAATCGTGAAAAACTGTTTTTT.

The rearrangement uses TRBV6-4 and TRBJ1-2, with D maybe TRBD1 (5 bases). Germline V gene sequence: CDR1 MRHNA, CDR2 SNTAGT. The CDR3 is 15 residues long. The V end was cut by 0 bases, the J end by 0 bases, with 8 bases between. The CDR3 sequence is CASSDSGQPNYGYTF. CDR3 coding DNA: TGTGCCAGCAGTGACTCAGGACAACCTAACTATGGCTACACCTTC.

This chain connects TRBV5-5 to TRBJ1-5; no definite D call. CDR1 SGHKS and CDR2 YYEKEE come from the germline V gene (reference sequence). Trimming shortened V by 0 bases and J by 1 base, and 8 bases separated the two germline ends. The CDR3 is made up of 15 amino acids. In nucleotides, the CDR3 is TGTGCCAGCAGCTTGGGAGGGATGAGCAATCAGCCCCAGCATTTT. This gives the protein CASSLGGMSNQPQHF. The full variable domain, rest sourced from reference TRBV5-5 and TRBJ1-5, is DAGVTQSPTHLIKTRGQQVTLRCSPISGHKSVSWYQQVLGQGPQFIFQYYEKEERGRGNFPDRFSARQFPNYSSELNVNALLLGDSALYLCASSLGGMSNQPQHFGDGTRLSIL.

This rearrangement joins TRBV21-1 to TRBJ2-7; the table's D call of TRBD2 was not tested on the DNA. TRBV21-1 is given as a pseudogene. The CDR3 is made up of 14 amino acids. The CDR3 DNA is TGTGCCAGCAGCAAGTCGCATGAGTTGAACGAGCAGTACTTC. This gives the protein CASSKSHELNEQYF.

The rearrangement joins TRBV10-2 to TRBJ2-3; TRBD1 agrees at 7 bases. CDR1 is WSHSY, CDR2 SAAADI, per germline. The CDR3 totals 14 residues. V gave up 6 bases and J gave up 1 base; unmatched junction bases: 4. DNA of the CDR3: TGCGCCAGCAGGAACAGGGGCCGCACAGATACGCAGTATTTT. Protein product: CASRNRGRTDTQYF.

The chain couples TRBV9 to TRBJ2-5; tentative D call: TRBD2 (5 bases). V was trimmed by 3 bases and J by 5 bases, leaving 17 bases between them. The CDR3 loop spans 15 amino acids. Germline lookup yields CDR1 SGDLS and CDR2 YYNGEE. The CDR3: CASSERLASRETQYF. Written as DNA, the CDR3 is TGTGCCAGCAGCGAGCGTTTAGCGTCTCGGGAGACCCAGTACTTC.

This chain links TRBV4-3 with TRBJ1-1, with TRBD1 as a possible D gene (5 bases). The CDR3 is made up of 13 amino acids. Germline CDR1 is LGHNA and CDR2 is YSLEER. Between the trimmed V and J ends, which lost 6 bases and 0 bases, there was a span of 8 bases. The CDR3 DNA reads TGCGCCAGCAGTCAGGGAATGAACACTGAAGCTTTCTTT. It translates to CASSQGMNTEAFF.

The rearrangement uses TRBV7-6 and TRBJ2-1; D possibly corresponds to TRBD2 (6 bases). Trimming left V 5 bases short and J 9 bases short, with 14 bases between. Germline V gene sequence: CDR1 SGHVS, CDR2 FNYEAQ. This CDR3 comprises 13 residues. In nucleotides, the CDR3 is TGTGCCAGCAGCCCCCGACTAGAGGGTGAGCAGTTCTTC. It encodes CASSPRLEGEQFF.

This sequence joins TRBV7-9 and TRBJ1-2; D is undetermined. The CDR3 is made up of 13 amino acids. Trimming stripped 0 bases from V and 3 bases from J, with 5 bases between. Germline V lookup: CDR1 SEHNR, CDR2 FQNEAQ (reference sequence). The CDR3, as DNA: TGTGCCAGCAGCTTAGCGCGCGACTATGGCTACACCTTC. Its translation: CASSLARDYGYTF.

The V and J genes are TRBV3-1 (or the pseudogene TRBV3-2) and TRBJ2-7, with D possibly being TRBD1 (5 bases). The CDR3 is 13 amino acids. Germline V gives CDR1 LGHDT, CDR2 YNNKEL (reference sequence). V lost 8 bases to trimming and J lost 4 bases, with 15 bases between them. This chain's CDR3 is CASGNLGVYEQYF. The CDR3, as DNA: TGTGCCAGCGGAAACTTAGGGGTTTACGAGCAGTACTTC.

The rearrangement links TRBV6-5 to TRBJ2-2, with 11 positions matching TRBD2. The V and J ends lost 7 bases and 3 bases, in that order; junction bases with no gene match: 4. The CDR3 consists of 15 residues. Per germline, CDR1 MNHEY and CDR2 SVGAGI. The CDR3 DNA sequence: TGTGCCAGCATTAGCGGGGGGGCCGACACCGGGGAGCTGTTTTTT. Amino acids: CASISGGADTGELFF.

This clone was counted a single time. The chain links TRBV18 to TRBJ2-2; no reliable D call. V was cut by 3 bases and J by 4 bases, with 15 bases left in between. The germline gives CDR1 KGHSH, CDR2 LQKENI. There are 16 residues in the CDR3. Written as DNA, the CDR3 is TGTGCCAGCTCACCTGCAATCTTAACCGGCACCGGGGAGCTGTTTTTT. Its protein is CASSPAILTGTGELFF.

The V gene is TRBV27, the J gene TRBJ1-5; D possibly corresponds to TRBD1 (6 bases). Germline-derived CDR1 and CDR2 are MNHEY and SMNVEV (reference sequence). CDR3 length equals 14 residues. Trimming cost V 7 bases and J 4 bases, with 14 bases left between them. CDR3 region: CASKKGGRNQPQHF. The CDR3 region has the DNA TGTGCCAGCAAGAAAGGGGGTAGGAATCAGCCCCAGCATTTT.

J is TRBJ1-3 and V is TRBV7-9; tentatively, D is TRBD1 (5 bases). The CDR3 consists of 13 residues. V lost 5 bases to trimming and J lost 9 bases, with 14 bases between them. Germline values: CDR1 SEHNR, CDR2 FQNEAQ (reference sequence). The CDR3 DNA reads TGTGCCAGCAGCGGAACACAGGTTGGCACCATATATTTT. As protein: CASSGTQVGTIYF.